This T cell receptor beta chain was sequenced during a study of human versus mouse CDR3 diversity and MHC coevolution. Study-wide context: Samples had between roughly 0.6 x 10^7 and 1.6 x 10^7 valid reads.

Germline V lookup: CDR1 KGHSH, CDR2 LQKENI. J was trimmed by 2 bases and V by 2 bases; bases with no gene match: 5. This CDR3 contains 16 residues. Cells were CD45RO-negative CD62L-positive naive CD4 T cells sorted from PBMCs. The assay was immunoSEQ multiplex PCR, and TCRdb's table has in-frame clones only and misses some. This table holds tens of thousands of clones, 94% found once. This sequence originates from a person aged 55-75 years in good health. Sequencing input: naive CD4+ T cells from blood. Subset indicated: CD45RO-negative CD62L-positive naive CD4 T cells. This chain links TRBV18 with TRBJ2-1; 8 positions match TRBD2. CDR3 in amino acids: CASSPSSGGPYNEQFF. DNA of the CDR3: TGTGCCAGCTCACCATCATCGGGAGGGCCCTACAATGAGCAGTTCTTC. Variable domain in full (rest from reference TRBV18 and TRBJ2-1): NAGVMQNPRHLVRRRGQEARLRCSPMKGHSHVYWYRQLPEEGLKFMVYLQKENIIDESGMPKERFSAEFPKEGPSILRIQQVVRGDSAAYFCASSPSSGGPYNEQFFGPGTRLTVL.